These 23 T cell receptor beta chains share one sample of origin, sequenced in a study of T cell repertoires in cytomegalovirus infection. These receptors' targets are unknown. Via MiXCR, TCRdb re-called the reads, giving one row per CDR3 protein. The sample lists 400,000 to 600,000 distinct CDR3 sequences; about 42% were seen once. Sequenced material: cultured PBMCs, taken from culture after CMV antigen stimulation. These receptors were taken from a human donor in good health (CMV status not recorded). Some clones in this sample may be carry-over from other donors' samples.

V and J are TRBV6-2 or TRBV6-3 and TRBJ2-7; TRBD1 matches at 8 bases. V lost 3 bases and J lost 4; bases outside the gene matches: 2. The CDR3 runs to 13 residues. The germline V gene has CDR1 MNHEY and CDR2 SVGEGT. The CDR3 reads CASSYDRGYEQYF. The CDR3, as DNA: TGTGCCAGCAGTTATGACAGGGGTTACGAGCAGTACTTC.

In this sample, this clonotype turned up a few times. The rearrangement joins TRBV10-3 to TRBJ2-1; 10 nucleotides align to TRBD2. Trimming at V came to 10 bases and at J to 4 bases, leaving 7 bases not matched to a gene. The CDR3 length is 14 residues. CDR1 ENHRY and CDR2 SYGVKD come from the germline V gene. The CDR3 loop is CATIQAGGYNEQFF. The CDR3 DNA reads as TGTGCCACCATCCAAGCGGGGGGGTACAATGAGCAGTTCTTC.

The genes are TRBV19 and TRBJ2-7; TRBD1 might be the D (6 bases). V was shortened by 3 bases and J by 2 bases, with 14 bases between the two germline ends. The length of the CDR3 is 15 residues. Looked up from germline, CDR1 is LNHDA and CDR2 is SQIVND (reference sequence). The CDR3 DNA reads as TGTGCCAGTAGTATGACGTCAAAGGGGGCCTACGAGCAGTACTTC. It encodes CASSMTSKGAYEQYF.

This clonotype was seen many times. This chain uses TRBV7-2 with TRBJ2-7, with no clear D. This CDR3 contains 14 residues. Trimming removed 1 base at V and 2 bases at J, with 9 bases between. Per germline, CDR1 SGHTA and CDR2 FQGNSA. In nucleotides, the CDR3 is TGTGCCAGCAGCTTAGTTTTCCTCACCTACGAGCAGTACTTC. As protein: CASSLVFLTYEQYF.

The rearrangement joins TRBV6-6 to TRBJ1-1; 11 nucleotides line up with TRBD1. Germline trimming cut 4 bases from V and 6 bases from J; bases unmatched to any gene: 7. The germline V gene has CDR1 MNHNY and CDR2 SVGAGI (reference sequence). The CDR3 covers 15 residues. As DNA, the CDR3 is TGTGCCAGCAGTTTTGGACAGGGGGCTGGATCTGAAGCTTTCTTT. Encoded protein: CASSFGQGAGSEAFF.

The rearrangement joins TRBV6-1 to TRBJ2-3; weak D call: TRBD1 (6 bases). This CDR3 is built from 15 residues. Trimming stripped 4 bases from V and 6 bases from J, with 17 bases between. Germline V gene sequence: CDR1 MNHNS, CDR2 SASEGT. CDR3 bases: TGTGCCAGCAGTGGCCGGACAGTCACAAGGGATACGCAGTATTTT. Protein: CASSGRTVTRDTQYF.

In this sample, this clonotype turned up a few times. The chain uses TRBV7-2 and TRBJ2-1, with 8 nucleotides matching TRBD1. Trimming cost V 4 bases and J 2 bases; bases outside gene matches: 4. CDR3 length: 15 amino acids. CDR1 SGHTA and CDR2 FQGNSA come from the germline V gene. The CDR3 sequence: CASSSQGGTYNEQFF. CDR3 DNA: TGTGCCAGCAGCTCACAGGGGGGAACCTACAATGAGCAGTTCTTC.

J is TRBJ2-7 and V is TRBV19; 10 bases map to TRBD1. The CDR3 totals 15 residues. The V gene's germline CDR1 is LNHDA and CDR2 SQIVND (reference sequence). J lost 5 bases, V lost 5 bases, and 9 bases had no gene match. CDR3 sequence reads: CASSLLGQGIDEQYF. The CDR3 coding sequence is TGTGCCAGTAGTCTACTGGGACAGGGGATTGACGAGCAGTACTTC.

The rearrangement joins TRBV11-2 to TRBJ2-7; 7 bases fit TRBD2. The CDR3 is 14 amino acids. Germline trimming cut 5 bases from V and 3 bases from J; bases unmatched to any gene: 7. From germline, CDR1 is SGHAT and CDR2 FQNNGV. The CDR3 loop reads CASSPSGGNYEQYF. The CDR3 region has the DNA TGTGCCAGCAGCCCGTCGGGAGGTAACTACGAGCAGTACTTC.

The gene calls are TRBV6-2 or TRBV6-3 and TRBJ2-1; no clear D gene. The CDR3 sequence is 12 residues long. Germline assignment: CDR1 MNHEY and CDR2 SVGEGT. V was pared by 4 bases and J by 7 bases, with 8 bases between. The CDR3 nucleotides are TGTGCCAGCAGTTGGCCGCCTAATGAGCAGTTCTTC. This sequence encodes CASSWPPNEQFF.

This clonotype has only a few counts. V and J are TRBV6-2 or TRBV6-3 and TRBJ2-1, with unresolved D. Germline loops: CDR1 MNHEY, CDR2 SVGEGT. This CDR3 is 16 amino acids long. V lost 0 bases and J 4 bases, leaving 13 bases between the germline ends. The CDR3 is CASSYSMAPRYNEQFF. The CDR3 DNA follows: TGTGCCAGCAGTTACTCTATGGCCCCCCGGTACAATGAGCAGTTCTTC.

This chain connects TRBV12-3 or TRBV12-4 to TRBJ1-5, with 10 nucleotides matching TRBD1. V lost 3 bases, J lost 7 bases, and 3 bases stayed unmatched. The CDR3 consists of 14 residues. The CDR3 loop is CASSFSGQGQPQHF. CDR3 bases: TGTGCCAGCAGTTTTTCGGGACAGGGGCAGCCCCAGCATTTT.

The chain couples TRBV7-1 to TRBJ1-5; the D gene is possibly TRBD1 (5 bases). TRBV7-1 is recorded as an ORF, its role being uncertain. Trimming took off 3 bases at V and 3 bases at J, with 9 bases between the two ends. The CDR3 sequence is 14 residues long. The CDR3 region is CASSSTDINQPQHF. In DNA, the CDR3 is TGTGCCAGCAGCTCGACAGATATCAATCAGCCCCAGCATTTT.

The chain employs TRBV4-1 and TRBJ1-2; unclear D gene. The V gene's germline CDR1 is MGHRA and CDR2 YSYEKL. The CDR3 is 15 amino acids. The V end lost 1 base, the J end lost 4 bases, and 13 bases lay between the germline ends. CDR3 loop: CASSQGEGYSYGYTF. The CDR3 nucleotides are TGCGCCAGCAGCCAAGGAGAGGGCTATAGCTATGGCTACACCTTC.

V usage is TRBV20-1 and J usage is TRBJ1-1, with a weak D call TRBD1 (6 bases). Germline V gene sequence: CDR1 DFQATT, CDR2 SNEGSKA (reference sequence). The germline V and J ends were trimmed by 4 bases and 0 bases, with 12 bases remaining between them. The CDR3 consists of 14 residues. CDR3 nucleotides: TGCAGTGCTAAATTGCCAGGGGTGAACACTGAAGCTTTCTTT. Protein sequence: CSAKLPGVNTEAFF.

V usage is TRBV7-2 and J usage is TRBJ1-5; D ambiguous. The length of the CDR3 is 12 residues. The germline gives CDR1 SGHTA, CDR2 FQGNSA. Between the trimmed V and J ends, which lost 3 bases and 6 bases, there was a span of 6 bases. The CDR3 sequence: CASSFNSQPQHF. The CDR3 DNA sequence: TGTGCCAGCAGCTTTAACAGTCAGCCCCAGCATTTT.

This clonotype was seen a few times. The chain has TRBV29-1 and TRBJ2-7, with D uncertain. The germline gives CDR1 SQVTM, CDR2 ANQGSEA. V lost 4 bases to trimming and J lost 2 bases, with 12 bases between them. The CDR3 is 13 amino acids. The CDR3 sequence is CSVVRTSPYEQYF. CDR3 DNA: TGCAGCGTTGTTAGGACGTCACCCTACGAGCAGTACTTC.

This clonotype was observed a single time. The gene calls are TRBV6-2 or TRBV6-3 and TRBJ2-4, with D perhaps given as TRBD1 or TRBD2 (5 bases each). The germline V gene encodes CDR1 MNHEY and CDR2 SVGEGT. The CDR3 is 14 residues long. Trimming left V 2 bases short and J 5 bases short, with 10 bases between. CDR3 region: CASSYLGTENIQYF. The CDR3 region has the DNA TGTGCCAGCAGTTACCTCGGGACGGAAAACATTCAGTACTTC.

The chain recombines TRBV12-3 or TRBV12-4 with TRBJ2-5; TRBD2 aligns across 8 bases. The CDR3 loop spans 15 amino acids. The V segment lost 8 bases and the J segment 2 bases; nucleotides outside the gene matches: 10. The CDR3 loop is CASAKPGGRQETQYF. The DNA for the CDR3 is TGTGCCAGCGCAAAGCCGGGGGGGCGGCAAGAGACCCAGTACTTC.

This clonotype was seen a few times. The rearrangement joins TRBV11-2 to TRBJ2-4; either TRBD1 or TRBD2 may supply D (6 bases each). CDR1 and CDR2 from the germline V gene are SGHAT and FQNNGV. V shed 1 base and J shed 0 bases, with 13 bases lying between them. This CDR3 region has 17 residues. The CDR3 spells CASSLGFGGLAKNIQYF. The CDR3 DNA sequence: TGTGCCAGCAGCTTAGGATTCGGGGGCCTAGCCAAAAACATTCAGTACTTC.

The chain is built from TRBV20-1 and TRBJ1-5, with D tentatively TRBD1 (5 bases). Trimming pared 6 bases from V and 4 bases from J, leaving 19 bases between. The germline V gene encodes CDR1 DFQATT and CDR2 SNEGSKA (reference sequence). This CDR3 spans 15 amino acids. CDR3 residues: CSAVNLREANQPQHF. The CDR3 DNA sequence: TGCAGTGCCGTAAACCTCAGGGAGGCTAATCAGCCCCAGCATTTT.

This rearrangement joins TRBV7-2 to TRBJ2-3; possible D gene TRBD2, 6 bases. The germline V gene encodes CDR1 SGHTA and CDR2 FQGNSA. The CDR3 sequence is 16 residues long. V lost 5 bases, J lost 6 bases, and 21 bases lay in between. CDR3: CASSAKLEGGGDTQYF. CDR3 DNA sequence: TGTGCCAGCAGCGCAAAACTAGAGGGAGGTGGGGATACGCAGTATTTT. The full variable domain, rest sourced from reference TRBV7-2 and TRBJ2-3, is GAGVSQSPSNKVTEKGKDVELRCDPISGHTALYWYRQSLGQGLEFLIYFQGNSAPDKSGLPSDRFSAERTGGSVSTLTIQRTQQEDSAVYLCASSAKLEGGGDTQYFGPGTRLTVL.

This clonotype was found once. The chain combines TRBV7-8 with TRBJ2-3; TRBD1 matches 9 bases. The CDR3 loop spans 14 amino acids. Per germline, CDR1 SGHVS and CDR2 FQNEAQ. With 6 bases clipped from V and 4 bases from J, the junction kept 5 bases outside the gene matches. Written as DNA, the CDR3 is TGTGCCAGCAGTCCACAGGGGGCCTCAGATACGCAGTATTTT. It yields the protein CASSPQGASDTQYF.